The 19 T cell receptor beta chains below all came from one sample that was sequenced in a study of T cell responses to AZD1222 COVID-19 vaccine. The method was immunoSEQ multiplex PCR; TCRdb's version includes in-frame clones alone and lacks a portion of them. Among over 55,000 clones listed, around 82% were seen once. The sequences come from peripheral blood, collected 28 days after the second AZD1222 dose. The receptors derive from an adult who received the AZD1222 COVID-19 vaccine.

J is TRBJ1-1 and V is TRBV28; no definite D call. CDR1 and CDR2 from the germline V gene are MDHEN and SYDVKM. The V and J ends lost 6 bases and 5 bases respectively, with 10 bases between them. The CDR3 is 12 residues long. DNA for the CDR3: TGTGCCAGCAGCCCATGGGGAACTGAAGCTTTCTTT. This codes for CASSPWGTEAFF.

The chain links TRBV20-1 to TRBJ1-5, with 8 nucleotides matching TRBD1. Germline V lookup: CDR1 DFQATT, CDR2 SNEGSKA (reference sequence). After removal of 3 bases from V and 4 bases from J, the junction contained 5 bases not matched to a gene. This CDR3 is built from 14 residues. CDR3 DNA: TGCAGTGCTAGTTTCACAGGGGGAAATCAGCCCCAGCATTTT. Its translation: CSASFTGGNQPQHF.

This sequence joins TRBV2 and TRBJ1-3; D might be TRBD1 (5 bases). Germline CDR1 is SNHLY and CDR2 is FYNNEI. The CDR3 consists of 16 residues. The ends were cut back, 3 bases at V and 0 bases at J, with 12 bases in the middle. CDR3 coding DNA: TGTGCCAGCAGTGATAGCCGGACACTCTCTGGAAACACCATATATTTT. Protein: CASSDSRTLSGNTIYF.

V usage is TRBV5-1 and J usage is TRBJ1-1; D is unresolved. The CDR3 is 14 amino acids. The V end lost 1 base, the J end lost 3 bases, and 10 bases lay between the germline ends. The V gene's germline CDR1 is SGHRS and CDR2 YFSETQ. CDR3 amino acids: CASSLSGVDTEAFF. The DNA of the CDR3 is TGCGCCAGCAGCTTGAGCGGGGTAGACACTGAAGCTTTCTTT.

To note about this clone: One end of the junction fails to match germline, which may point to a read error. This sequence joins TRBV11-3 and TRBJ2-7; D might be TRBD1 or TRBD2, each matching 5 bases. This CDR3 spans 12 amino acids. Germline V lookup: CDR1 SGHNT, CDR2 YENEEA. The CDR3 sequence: CASSLVEGRVYF. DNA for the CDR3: TGTGCCAGCAGCTTAGTTGAGGGACGAGTCTATTTC.

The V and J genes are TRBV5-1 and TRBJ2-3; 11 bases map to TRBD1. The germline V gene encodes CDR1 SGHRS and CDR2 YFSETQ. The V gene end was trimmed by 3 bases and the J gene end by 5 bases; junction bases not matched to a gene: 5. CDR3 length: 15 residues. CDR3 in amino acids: CASSSTGTGGDTQYF. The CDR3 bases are TGCGCCAGCAGCTCAACCGGGACAGGGGGAGATACGCAGTATTTT.

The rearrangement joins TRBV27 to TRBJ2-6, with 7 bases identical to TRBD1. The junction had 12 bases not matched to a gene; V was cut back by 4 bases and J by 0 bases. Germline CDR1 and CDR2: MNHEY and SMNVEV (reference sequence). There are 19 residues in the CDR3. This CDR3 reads CASSYGPGQSFSGANVLTF. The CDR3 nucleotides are TGTGCCAGCAGTTACGGCCCGGGACAGTCTTTCTCTGGGGCCAACGTCCTGACTTTC.

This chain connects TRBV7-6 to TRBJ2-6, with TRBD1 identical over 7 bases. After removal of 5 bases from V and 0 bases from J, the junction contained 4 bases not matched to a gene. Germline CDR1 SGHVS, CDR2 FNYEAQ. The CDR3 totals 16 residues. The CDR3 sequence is CASSQGEVSGANVLTF. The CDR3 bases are TGTGCCAGCAGCCAGGGGGAAGTCTCTGGGGCCAACGTCCTGACTTTC.

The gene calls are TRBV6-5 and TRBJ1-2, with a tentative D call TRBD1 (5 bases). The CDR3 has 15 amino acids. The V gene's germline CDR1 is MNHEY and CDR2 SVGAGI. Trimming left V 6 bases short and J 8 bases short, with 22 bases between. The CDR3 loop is CASSLNGAAPRGYTF. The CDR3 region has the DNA TGTGCCAGCAGCCTGAACGGGGCCGCCCCGAGGGGCTACACCTTC.

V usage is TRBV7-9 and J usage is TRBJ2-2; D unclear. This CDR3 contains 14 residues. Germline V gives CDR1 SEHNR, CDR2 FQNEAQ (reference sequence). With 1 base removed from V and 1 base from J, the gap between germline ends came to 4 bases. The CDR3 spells CASSLGQNTGELFF. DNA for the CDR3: TGTGCCAGCAGCTTAGGACAGAACACCGGGGAGCTGTTTTTT.

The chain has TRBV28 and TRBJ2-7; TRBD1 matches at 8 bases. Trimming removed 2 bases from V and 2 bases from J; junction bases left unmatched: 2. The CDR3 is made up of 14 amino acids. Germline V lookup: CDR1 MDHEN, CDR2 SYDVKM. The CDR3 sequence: CASSLGDRPYEQYF. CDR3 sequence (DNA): TGTGCCAGCAGTTTAGGGGACAGGCCCTACGAGCAGTACTTC.

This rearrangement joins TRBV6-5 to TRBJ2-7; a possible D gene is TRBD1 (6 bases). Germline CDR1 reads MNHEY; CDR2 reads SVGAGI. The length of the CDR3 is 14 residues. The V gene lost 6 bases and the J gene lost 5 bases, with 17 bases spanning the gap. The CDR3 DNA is TGTGCCAGCAGCCCCCCAGGGGTCTTCAACGAGCAGTACTTC. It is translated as CASSPPGVFNEQYF.

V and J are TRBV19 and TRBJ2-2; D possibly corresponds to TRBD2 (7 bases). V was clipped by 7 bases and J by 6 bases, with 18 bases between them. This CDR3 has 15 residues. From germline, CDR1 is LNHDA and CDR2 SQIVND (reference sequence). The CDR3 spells CASTLGGPLSGELFF. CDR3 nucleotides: TGTGCCAGTACCCTGGGGGGGCCACTTTCCGGGGAGCTGTTTTTT.

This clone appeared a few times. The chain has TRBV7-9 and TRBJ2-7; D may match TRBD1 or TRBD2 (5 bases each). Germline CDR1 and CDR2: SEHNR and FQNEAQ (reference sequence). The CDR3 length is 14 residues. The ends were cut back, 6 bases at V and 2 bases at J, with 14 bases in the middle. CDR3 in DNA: TGTGCCAGCAGAAGGGACGAAGGGACCTACGAGCAGTACTTC. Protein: CASRRDEGTYEQYF.

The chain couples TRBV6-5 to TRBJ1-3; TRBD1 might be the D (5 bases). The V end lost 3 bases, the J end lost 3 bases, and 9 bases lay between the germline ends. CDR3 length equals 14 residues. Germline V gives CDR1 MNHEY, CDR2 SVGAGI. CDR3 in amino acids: CASSYGADGNTIYF. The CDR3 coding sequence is TGTGCCAGCAGTTATGGGGCTGATGGAAACACCATATATTTT.

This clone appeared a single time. CDR3: CASSHSGGGETQYF. The CDR3 DNA reads as TGTGCCAGCAGTCATTCAGGGGGGGGAGAGACCCAGTACTTC. This rearrangement joins TRBV3-1 (or the pseudogene TRBV3-2) to TRBJ2-5; D assignment may be TRBD1 or TRBD2 (7 bases each). The CDR3 sequence is 14 residues long. Germline CDR1 and CDR2: LGHDT and YNNKEL (reference sequence). Trimming took off 6 bases at V and 4 bases at J, with 15 bases between the two ends.

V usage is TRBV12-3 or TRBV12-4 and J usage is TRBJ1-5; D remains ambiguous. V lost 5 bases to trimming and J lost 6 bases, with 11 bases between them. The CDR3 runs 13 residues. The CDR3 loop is CASSANSGQPQHF. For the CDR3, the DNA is TGTGCCAGCAGTGCAAACTCAGGTCAGCCCCAGCATTTT.

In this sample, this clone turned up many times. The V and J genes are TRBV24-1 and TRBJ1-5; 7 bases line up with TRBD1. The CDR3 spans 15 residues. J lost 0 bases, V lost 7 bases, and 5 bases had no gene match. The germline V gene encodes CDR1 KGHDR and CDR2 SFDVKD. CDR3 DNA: TGTGCCACCAGCCAAGGGACAGTTAGCAATCAGCCCCAGCATTTT. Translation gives CATSQGTVSNQPQHF.

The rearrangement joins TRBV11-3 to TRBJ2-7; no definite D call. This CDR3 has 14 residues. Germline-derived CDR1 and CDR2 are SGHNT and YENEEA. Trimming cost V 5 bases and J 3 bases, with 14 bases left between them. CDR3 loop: CASSKGPNFYEQYF. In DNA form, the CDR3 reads TGTGCCAGCAGCAAGGGTCCGAATTTCTACGAGCAGTACTTC.